The text below deals with one T cell receptor beta chain. Antigen specificity is unknown. The data are from a study of cytomegalovirus exposure and HLA in healthy donors. Broader study findings: Fewer N-insertions than the roughly 630-donor mean were reportedly shown by an Asian-associated ancestry cluster in a later analysis. Most TCR beta V segments were productive about 90% or about 30% of the time in an earlier analysis. Despite most TCR sequences being rare, some public TCRs occurred in many donors. TCR beta sequences reportedly predicted most subjects' HLA-A and HLA-B alleles accurately.

Per germline, CDR1 MRHNA and CDR2 SNTAGT. Trimming took 3 bases from V and 4 from J; bases not matched to a gene: 8. This CDR3 is built from 16 residues. The PCR made use of 60 Vbeta and 13 Jbeta primers. Only in-frame clones appear in the TCRdb table, and some are missing; sequencing was by immunoSEQ multiplex PCR. The sample consists of about 140,000 clones, 70% to 85% of them appearing once. This clonotype was obtained from a woman aged 45-65 years in good health and CMV-seropositive. The chain links TRBV6-4 to TRBJ2-2; 7 bases match TRBD1. Sample: PBMCs. DNA for the CDR3: TGTGCCAGCAGTGAGCGGACAGGTGCGTCCACCGGGGAGCTGTTTTTT. Amino acids: CASSERTGASTGELFF.